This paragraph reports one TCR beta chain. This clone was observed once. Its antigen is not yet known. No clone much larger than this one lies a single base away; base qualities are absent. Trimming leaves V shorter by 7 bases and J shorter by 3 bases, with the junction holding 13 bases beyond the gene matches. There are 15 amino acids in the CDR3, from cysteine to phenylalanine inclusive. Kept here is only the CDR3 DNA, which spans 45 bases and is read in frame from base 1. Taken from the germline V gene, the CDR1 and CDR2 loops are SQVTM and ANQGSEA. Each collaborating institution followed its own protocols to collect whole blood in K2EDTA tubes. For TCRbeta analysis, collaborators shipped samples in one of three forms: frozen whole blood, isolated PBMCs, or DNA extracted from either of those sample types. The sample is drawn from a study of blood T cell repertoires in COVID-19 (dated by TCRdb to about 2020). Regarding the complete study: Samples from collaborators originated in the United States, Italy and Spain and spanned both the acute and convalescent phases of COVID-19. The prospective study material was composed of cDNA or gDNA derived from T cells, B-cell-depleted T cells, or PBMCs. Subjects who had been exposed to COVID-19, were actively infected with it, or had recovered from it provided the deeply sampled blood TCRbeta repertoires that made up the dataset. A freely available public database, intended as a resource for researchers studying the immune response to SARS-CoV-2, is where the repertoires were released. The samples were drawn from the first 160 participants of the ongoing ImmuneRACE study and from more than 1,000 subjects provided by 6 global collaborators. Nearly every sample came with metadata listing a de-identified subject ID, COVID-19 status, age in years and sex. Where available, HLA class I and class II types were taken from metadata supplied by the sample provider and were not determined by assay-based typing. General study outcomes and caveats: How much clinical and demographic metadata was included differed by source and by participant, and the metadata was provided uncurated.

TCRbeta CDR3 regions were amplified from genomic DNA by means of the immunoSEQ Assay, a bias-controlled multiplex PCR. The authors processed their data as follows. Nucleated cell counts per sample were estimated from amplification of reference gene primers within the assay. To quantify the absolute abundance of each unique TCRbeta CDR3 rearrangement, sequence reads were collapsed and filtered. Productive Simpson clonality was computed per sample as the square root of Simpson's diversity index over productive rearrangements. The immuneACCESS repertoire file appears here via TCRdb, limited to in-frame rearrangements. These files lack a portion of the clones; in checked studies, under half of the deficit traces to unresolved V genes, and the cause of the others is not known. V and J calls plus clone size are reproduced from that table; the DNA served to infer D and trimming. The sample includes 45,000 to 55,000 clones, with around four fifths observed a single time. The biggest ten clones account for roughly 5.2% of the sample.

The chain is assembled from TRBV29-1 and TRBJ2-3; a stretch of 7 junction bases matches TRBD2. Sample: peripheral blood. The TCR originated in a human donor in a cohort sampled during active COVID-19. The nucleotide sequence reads TGCAGCGGGGTATGGGGGGGTGTAGGTACAGATACGCAGTATTTT. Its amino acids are CSGVWGGVGTDTQYF.